A single sample gave rise to the 15 T cell receptor beta chains below, sequenced in a study of blood T cell repertoires in COVID-19. Sequencing was performed with immunoSEQ multiplex PCR; in TCRdb, only in-frame clones are kept and a portion is missing. This sample has about 130,000 clones, with approximately 90% found just once. What was sequenced was peripheral blood. All receptors come from a man aged 60 to 75 with COVID-19, enrolled during active disease.

This clone was observed a few times. The sample carries other DNA sequences with the same CDR3. This chain uses TRBV12-3 or TRBV12-4 with TRBJ1-4; D not certain. V gave up 1 base and J gave up 8 bases, with 5 bases separating them. The CDR3 is made up of 12 amino acids. The CDR3 DNA reads as TGTGCCAGCAGTTTAGGCGGGGAAAAACTGTTTTTT. As protein: CASSLGGEKLFF.

The chain uses TRBV19 and TRBJ1-5, with a weak D call TRBD1 (6 bases). Trimming removed 4 bases from V and 1 base from J, with 11 bases in between. From germline, CDR1 is LNHDA and CDR2 SQIVND (reference sequence). CDR3 length: 15 amino acids. This CDR3 reads CASSTMDRSNQPQHF. The CDR3 nucleotides are TGTGCCAGTAGTACTATGGACAGAAGCAATCAGCCCCAGCATTTT.

The V and J genes are TRBV5-1 and TRBJ2-5; TRBD1 might be the D (6 bases). Trimming left V 5 bases short and J 4 bases short, with 12 bases between. There are 13 residues in the CDR3. Germline loops: CDR1 SGHRS, CDR2 YFSETQ. The CDR3 sequence is CASRRTGRETQYF. The CDR3 nucleotides read TGCGCCAGCAGAAGAACAGGGAGAGAGACCCAGTACTTC.

The rearrangement joins TRBV6-5 to TRBJ2-2, with D possibly matching TRBD2 (5 bases). The CDR3 runs 12 residues. The germline V and J ends were trimmed by 6 bases and 3 bases, with 5 bases remaining between them. Germline V gene data show CDR1 as MNHEY and CDR2 as SVGAGI. The CDR3 here is CASSGDTGELFF. The CDR3 DNA follows: TGTGCCAGCAGCGGGGACACCGGGGAGCTGTTTTTT.

The chain is built from TRBV10-3 and TRBJ2-1; D might be TRBD1 (6 bases). The CDR3 has 14 residues. Germline V gene lookup returns CDR1 ENHRY and CDR2 SYGVKD. The V end lost 2 bases, the J end lost 9 bases, and 14 bases lay between the germline ends. CDR3 bases: TGTGCCATCAGTGAGAAGGGACAATTGGGTGAGCAGTTCTTC. Protein: CAISEKGQLGEQFF.

This clone was seen only a few times. As DNA, the CDR3 is TGCGCCAGCAGCCAATTCACAGGGGCCGCTGAAGCTTTCTTT. Encoded protein: CASSQFTGAAEAFF. This rearrangement joins TRBV4-3 to TRBJ1-1; 7 bases are shared with TRBD1. This CDR3 is built from 14 residues. V trimming: 2 bases; J trimming: 6 bases; junction bases outside the gene matches: 6. Germline V lookup: CDR1 LGHNA, CDR2 YSLEER.

This chain uses TRBV14 with TRBJ1-1, with TRBD1 as a possible D gene (6 bases). Germline lookup yields CDR1 SGHDN and CDR2 FVKESK. The CDR3 totals 14 residues. Deletions cut 3 bases from V and 8 bases from J, with 16 bases between. The CDR3 reads CASSHLGAEREAFF. DNA of the CDR3: TGTGCCAGCAGCCATTTGGGGGCGGAACGGGAAGCTTTCTTT.

The rearrangement uses TRBV6-5 and TRBJ1-1; D is unresolved. Trimming shortened V by 6 bases and J by 3 bases, and 8 bases separated the two germline ends. Germline values: CDR1 MNHEY, CDR2 SVGAGI. The CDR3 is made up of 12 amino acids. The CDR3 spells CASRQFHTEAFF. In nucleotides, the CDR3 is TGTGCCAGCAGGCAGTTCCACACTGAAGCTTTCTTT.

The chain is built from TRBV30 and TRBJ1-3; TRBD1 matches at 7 bases. The CDR3 contains 14 residues. Germline values: CDR1 GTSNPN, CDR2 SVGIG (reference sequence). V was pared by 3 bases and J by 8 bases, with 10 bases of the junction left unmatched. The CDR3: CAWSPTGARHTIYF. CDR3 coding DNA: TGTGCCTGGAGCCCAACAGGGGCGAGGCACACCATATATTTT.

V is TRBV5-4 and J is TRBJ1-3; tentative D call: TRBD1 (6 bases). With 3 bases removed from V and 4 bases from J, the gap between germline ends came to 11 bases. This CDR3 has 14 amino acids. Germline lookup yields CDR1 SGHNT and CDR2 YYREEE (reference sequence). The CDR3 region has the DNA TGTGCCAGCAGCTCTAACAGGGTCGGAAACACCATATATTTT. Protein sequence: CASSSNRVGNTIYF.

CDR3 nucleotides: TGTGCCAGCTCACCACGGAGAGAGGAAAAACTGTTTTTT. It codes for CASSPRREEKLFF. V gene TRBV18 combines with J gene TRBJ1-4; D gene uncertain. This CDR3 is built from 13 residues. Per the germline V gene, CDR1 is KGHSH and CDR2 is LQKENI. The ends were cut back, 1 base at V and 8 bases at J, with 8 bases in the middle.

The chain joins TRBV9 to TRBJ2-5; a possible D gene is TRBD1 (5 bases). The V end was cut by 0 bases, the J end by 2 bases, with 8 bases between. The V gene's germline CDR1 is SGDLS and CDR2 YYNGEE. The CDR3 runs 14 residues. For the CDR3, the DNA is TGTGCCAGCAGCGTAGGACAGATTCAAGAGACCCAGTACTTC. Its translation: CASSVGQIQETQYF.

The chain joins TRBV6-5 to TRBJ2-7; 7 nucleotides line up with TRBD1. From germline, CDR1 is MNHEY and CDR2 SVGAGI. Trimming cost V 8 bases and J 3 bases; bases outside gene matches: 13. The CDR3 has 15 residues. Written as DNA, the CDR3 is TGTGCCAGCGCCGAGGATGGACAGGCTTTCTACGAGCAGTACTTC. Translation gives CASAEDGQAFYEQYF.

The chain carries TRBV27 and TRBJ1-1; D remains unclear. V was trimmed by 2 bases and J by 0 bases, leaving 7 bases between them. Germline CDR1 and CDR2: MNHEY and SMNVEV (reference sequence). The CDR3 contains 14 residues. The CDR3 DNA reads TGTGCCAGCAGTTTAACTCGGTTGAACACTGAAGCTTTCTTT. It yields the protein CASSLTRLNTEAFF.

The gene calls are TRBV2 and TRBJ1-5, with D tentatively TRBD1 (5 bases). The CDR3 length is 14 residues. Germline CDR1 is SNHLY and CDR2 is FYNNEI. Trimming removed 3 bases at V and 5 bases at J, with 11 bases between. In DNA form, the CDR3 reads TGTGCCAGCAGTGACTGGACAACGGATCAGCCCCAGCATTTT. Encoded protein: CASSDWTTDQPQHF.